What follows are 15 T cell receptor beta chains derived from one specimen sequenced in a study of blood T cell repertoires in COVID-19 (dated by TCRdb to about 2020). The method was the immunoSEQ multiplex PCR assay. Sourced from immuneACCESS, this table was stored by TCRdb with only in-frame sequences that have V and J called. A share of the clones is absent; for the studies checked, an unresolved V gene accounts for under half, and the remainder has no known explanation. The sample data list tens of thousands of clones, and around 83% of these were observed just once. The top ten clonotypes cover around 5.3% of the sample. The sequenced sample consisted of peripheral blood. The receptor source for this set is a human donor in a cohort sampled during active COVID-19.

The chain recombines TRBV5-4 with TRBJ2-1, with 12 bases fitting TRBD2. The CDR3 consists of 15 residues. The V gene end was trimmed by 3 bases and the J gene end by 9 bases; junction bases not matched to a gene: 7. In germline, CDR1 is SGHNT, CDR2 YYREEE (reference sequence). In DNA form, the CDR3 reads TGTGCCAGCAGCTCGACTAGCGGGGGACCCGGTGAGCAGTTCTTC. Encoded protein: CASSSTSGGPGEQFF.

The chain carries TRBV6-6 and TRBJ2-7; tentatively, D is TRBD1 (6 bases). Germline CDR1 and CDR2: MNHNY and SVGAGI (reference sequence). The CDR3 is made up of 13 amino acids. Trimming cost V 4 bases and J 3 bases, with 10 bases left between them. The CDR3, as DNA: TGTGCCAGCAGTTGGGACAAGAGCTACGAGCAGTACTTC. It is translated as CASSWDKSYEQYF.

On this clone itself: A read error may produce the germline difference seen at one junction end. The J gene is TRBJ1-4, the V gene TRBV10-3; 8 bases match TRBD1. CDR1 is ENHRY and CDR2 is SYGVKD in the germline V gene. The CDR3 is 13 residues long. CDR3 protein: CTISGGRGEKLFF. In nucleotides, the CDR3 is TGTACCATCTCAGGGGGCCGGGGTGAAAAACTGTTTTTT.

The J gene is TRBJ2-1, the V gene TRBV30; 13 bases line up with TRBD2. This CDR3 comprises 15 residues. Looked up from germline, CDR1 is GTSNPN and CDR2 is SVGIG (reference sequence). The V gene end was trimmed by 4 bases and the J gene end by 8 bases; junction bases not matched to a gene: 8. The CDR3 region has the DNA TGTGCCTGGACCCCTACTAGCGGGGGGGCCTATGAGCAGTTCTTC. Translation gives CAWTPTSGGAYEQFF.

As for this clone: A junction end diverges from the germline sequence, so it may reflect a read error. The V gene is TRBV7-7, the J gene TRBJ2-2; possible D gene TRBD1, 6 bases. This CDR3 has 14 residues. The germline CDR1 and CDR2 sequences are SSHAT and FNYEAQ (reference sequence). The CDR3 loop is CASSLQGMGGELFF. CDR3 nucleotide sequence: TGTGCTAGCAGCTTACAGGGCATGGGAGGGGAGCTGTTTTTT.

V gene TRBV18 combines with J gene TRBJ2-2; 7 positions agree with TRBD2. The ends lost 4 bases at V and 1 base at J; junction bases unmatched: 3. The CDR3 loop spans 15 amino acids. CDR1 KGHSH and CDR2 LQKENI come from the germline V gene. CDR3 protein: CASSLAGVNTGELFF. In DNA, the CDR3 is TGTGCCAGCTCACTTGCGGGGGTGAACACCGGGGAGCTGTTTTTT.

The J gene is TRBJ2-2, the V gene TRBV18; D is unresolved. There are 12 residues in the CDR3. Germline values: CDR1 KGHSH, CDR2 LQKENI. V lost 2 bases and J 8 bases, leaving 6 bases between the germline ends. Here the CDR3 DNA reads TGTGCCAGCTCACCAAAGGAGGGGGAGCTGTTTTTT. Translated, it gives CASSPKEGELFF.

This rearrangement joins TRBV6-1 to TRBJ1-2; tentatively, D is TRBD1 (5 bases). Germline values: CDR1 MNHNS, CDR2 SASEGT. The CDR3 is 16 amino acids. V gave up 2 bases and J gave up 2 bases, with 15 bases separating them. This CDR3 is CASSERYQAGNYGYTF. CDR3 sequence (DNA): TGTGCCAGCAGTGAAAGGTATCAGGCAGGGAACTATGGCTACACCTTC.

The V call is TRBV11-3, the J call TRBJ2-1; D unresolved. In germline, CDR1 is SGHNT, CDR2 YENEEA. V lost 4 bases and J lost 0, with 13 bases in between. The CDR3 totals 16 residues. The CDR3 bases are TGTGCCAGCAGCTACCCATCCGCTAGCTCCTACAATGAGCAGTTCTTC. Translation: CASSYPSASSYNEQFF.

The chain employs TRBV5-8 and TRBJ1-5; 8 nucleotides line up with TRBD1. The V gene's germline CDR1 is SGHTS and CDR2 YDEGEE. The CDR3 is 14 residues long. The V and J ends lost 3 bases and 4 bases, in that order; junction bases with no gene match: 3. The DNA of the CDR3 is TGTGCCAGCAGCTCCGGGACAGGAAATCAGCCCCAGCATTTT. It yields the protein CASSSGTGNQPQHF.

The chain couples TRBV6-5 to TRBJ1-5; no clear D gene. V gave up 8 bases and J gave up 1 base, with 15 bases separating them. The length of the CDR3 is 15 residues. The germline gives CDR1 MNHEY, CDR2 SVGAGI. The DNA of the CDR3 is TGTGCCAGCGGTAGGTCTTCCGGGAGCAATCAGCCCCAGCATTTT. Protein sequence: CASGRSSGSNQPQHF.

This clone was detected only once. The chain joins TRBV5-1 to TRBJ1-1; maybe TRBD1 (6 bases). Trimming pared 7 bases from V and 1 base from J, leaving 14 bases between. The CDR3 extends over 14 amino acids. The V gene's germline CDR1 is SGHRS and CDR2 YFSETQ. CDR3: CASGLTGQNTEAFF. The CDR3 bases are TGCGCCAGCGGCCTCACAGGGCAGAACACTGAAGCTTTCTTT.

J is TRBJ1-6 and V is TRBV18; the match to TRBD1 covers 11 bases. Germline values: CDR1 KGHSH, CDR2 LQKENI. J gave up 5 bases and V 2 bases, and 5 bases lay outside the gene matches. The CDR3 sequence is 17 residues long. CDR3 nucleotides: TGTGCCAGCTCACCAAGGTCGGGACAGGGGGATAATTCACCCCTCCACTTT. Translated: CASSPRSGQGDNSPLHF.

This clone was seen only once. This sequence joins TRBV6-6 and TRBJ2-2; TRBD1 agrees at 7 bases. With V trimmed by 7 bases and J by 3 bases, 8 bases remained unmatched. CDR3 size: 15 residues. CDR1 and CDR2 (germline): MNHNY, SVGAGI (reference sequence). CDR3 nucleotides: TGTGCCAGCATCCCGACTCAGGGGGACACCGGGGAGCTGTTTTTT. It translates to CASIPTQGDTGELFF.

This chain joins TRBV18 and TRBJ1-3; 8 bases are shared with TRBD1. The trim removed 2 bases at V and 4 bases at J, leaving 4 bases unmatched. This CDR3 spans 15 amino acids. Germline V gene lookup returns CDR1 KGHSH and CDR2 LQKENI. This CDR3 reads CASSPKAGGGNTIYF. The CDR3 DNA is TGTGCCAGCTCACCAAAGGCAGGGGGCGGAAACACCATATATTTT. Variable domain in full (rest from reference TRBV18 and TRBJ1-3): NAGVMQNPRHLVRRRGQEARLRCSPMKGHSHVYWYRQLPEEGLKFMVYLQKENIIDESGMPKERFSAEFPKEGPSILRIQQVVRGDSAAYFCASSPKAGGGNTIYFGEGSWLTVV.